The 12 T cell receptor beta chains presented below share a single source sample, sequenced in a study of early T cells in non-severe SARS-CoV-2 infection. TCRdb analysed the 5' RACE reads with MiXCR anew, one entry per CDR3 protein. The sample lists more than 45,000 distinct CDR3 sequences; 6.5% to 8.5% were seen once. Sequencing was done on a sample of whole blood. The source is an adult who was a healthcare worker with PCR-confirmed SARS-CoV-2 infection or an uninfected control (not recorded which).

This clonotype showed up just a few times. The chain links TRBV28 to TRBJ2-2; D unclear. The germline CDR1 and CDR2 sequences are MDHEN and SYDVKM. This CDR3 comprises 11 residues. V was pared by 3 bases and J by 9 bases, with 5 bases between. The CDR3 loop reads CASSLGRELFF. The CDR3 nucleotides are TGTGCCAGCAGTTTGGGCCGGGAGCTGTTTTTT.

The J gene is TRBJ1-1, the V gene TRBV5-1; no definite D call. The CDR3 runs to 16 residues. Germline lookup yields CDR1 SGHRS and CDR2 YFSETQ. Trimming stripped 2 bases from V and 0 bases from J, with 14 bases between. Written as DNA, the CDR3 is TGCGCCAGCAGCTTTGGACCGACCACCCTGAACACTGAAGCTTTCTTT. It is translated as CASSFGPTTLNTEAFF.

This clonotype was observed a handful of times. This chain links TRBV6-1 with TRBJ2-5, with unresolved D. The ends were cut back, 7 bases at V and 5 bases at J, with 11 bases in the middle. Germline V gives CDR1 MNHNS, CDR2 SASEGT. This CDR3 has 12 residues. This CDR3 is CASKTLGETQYF. CDR3 nucleotide sequence: TGTGCCAGCAAGACTCTCGGCGAGACCCAGTACTTC.

The V gene is TRBV28, the J gene TRBJ2-1, with 10 bases matching TRBD2. CDR1 and CDR2 from the germline V gene are MDHEN and SYDVKM. V trimming: 5 bases; J trimming: 8 bases; junction bases outside the gene matches: 15. There are 17 residues in the CDR3. In DNA form, the CDR3 reads TGTGCCAGCAGTGTTCTAGCGGGAGACGGGGGGGCGGATGAGCAGTTCTTC. It translates to CASSVLAGDGGADEQFF. Based on the CDR3 plus reference TRBV28 and TRBJ2-1, the full variable domain is DVKVTQSSRYLVKRTGEKVFLECVQDMDHENMFWYRQDPGLGLRLIYFSYDVKMKEKGDIPEGYSVSREKKERFSLILESASTNQTSMYLCASSVLAGDGGADEQFFGPGTRLTVL.

This clonotype was seen a few times. The chain carries TRBV28 and TRBJ2-7, with D possibly matching TRBD2 (6 bases). V shed 6 bases and J shed 2 bases, with 14 bases lying between them. This CDR3 has 14 amino acids. Germline-derived CDR1 and CDR2 are MDHEN and SYDVKM. The CDR3 DNA reads as TGTGCCAGCAGAAGGACTACCCCGCCCTACGAGCAGTACTTC. This translates into CASRRTTPPYEQYF.

This clonotype was counted a few times. This chain connects TRBV19 to TRBJ2-1; 9 bases align to TRBD2. CDR1 and CDR2 (germline): LNHDA, SQIVND (reference sequence). The CDR3 loop spans 15 amino acids. J was trimmed by 7 bases and V by 1 base; bases with no gene match: 5. CDR3 coding DNA: TGTGCCAGTAGTATAGGCGGGAGGGCCTTGAATGAGCAGTTCTTC. Translated, it gives CASSIGGRALNEQFF.

V usage is TRBV7-3 and J usage is TRBJ2-3; the D gene is possibly TRBD2 (6 bases). CDR1 is SGHTA and CDR2 is FQGTGA in the germline V gene. CDR3 length: 14 amino acids. V lost 5 bases to trimming and J lost 8 bases, with 17 bases between them. CDR3 DNA: TGTGCCAGCAGCACGGGTAGGCCCGGGGGTACGCAGTATTTT. Its translation: CASSTGRPGGTQYF.

A few counts support this clonotype. This chain connects TRBV9 to TRBJ2-5; either TRBD1 or TRBD2 may fit D (6 bases each). The CDR3 consists of 16 residues. The V and J ends lost 2 bases and 4 bases respectively, with 18 bases between them. The germline V gene has CDR1 SGDLS and CDR2 YYNGEE. The CDR3 DNA sequence: TGTGCCAGCAGCGTTGAAGGGGGAGGTCCCCCAGAGACCCAGTACTTC. As protein: CASSVEGGGPPETQYF.

V and J are TRBV9 and TRBJ2-7; 7 bases agree with TRBD2. Germline loops: CDR1 SGDLS, CDR2 YYNGEE. The CDR3 spans 15 residues. The junction had 12 bases not matched to a gene; V was cut back by 4 bases and J by 5 bases. CDR3: CASSTGGLVPDEQYF. For the CDR3, the DNA is TGTGCCAGCAGCACGGGGGGTCTAGTCCCTGACGAGCAGTACTTC. The full variable domain, rest sourced from reference TRBV9 and TRBJ2-7, is DSGVTQTPKHLITATGQRVTLRCSPRSGDLSVYWYQQSLDQGLQFLIQYYNGEERAKGNILERFSAQQFPDLHSELNLSSLELGDSALYFCASSTGGLVPDEQYFGPGTRLTVT.

V gene TRBV27 combines with J gene TRBJ2-7, with TRBD2 identical over 10 bases. The CDR3 is 15 amino acids. The germline gives CDR1 MNHEY, CDR2 SMNVEV (reference sequence). V lost 2 bases and J lost 4; bases outside the gene matches: 5. The CDR3 region has the DNA TGTGCCAGCAGTTTAGCGGTAGCGGGAGGTTACGAGCAGTACTTC. It is translated as CASSLAVAGGYEQYF.

This clonotype was seen repeatedly, ten times or more. This chain joins TRBV7-8 and TRBJ2-5; D is unclear. Germline V gene sequence: CDR1 SGHVS, CDR2 FQNEAQ. Trimming stripped 5 bases from V and 3 bases from J, with 7 bases between. This CDR3 spans 12 amino acids. The CDR3 is CASSPHEETQYF. In DNA form, the CDR3 reads TGTGCCAGCAGCCCGCACGAAGAGACCCAGTACTTC.

This clonotype turned up a few times. This chain links TRBV7-6 with TRBJ2-2; TRBD1 or TRBD2 may be the D gene (5 bases each). Trimming stripped 5 bases from V and 6 bases from J, with 10 bases between. The CDR3 has 13 residues. Germline CDR1 is SGHVS and CDR2 is FNYEAQ. This CDR3 is CASSHGGSGELFF. The CDR3, as DNA: TGTGCCAGCAGCCATGGGGGTTCCGGGGAGCTGTTTTTT. Based on the CDR3 plus reference TRBV7-6 and TRBJ2-2, the full variable domain is GAGVSQSPRYKVTKRGQDVALRCDPISGHVSLYWYRQALGQGPEFLTYFNYEAQQDKSGLPNDRFSAERPEGSISTLTIQRTEQRDSAMYRCASSHGGSGELFFGEGSRLTVL.